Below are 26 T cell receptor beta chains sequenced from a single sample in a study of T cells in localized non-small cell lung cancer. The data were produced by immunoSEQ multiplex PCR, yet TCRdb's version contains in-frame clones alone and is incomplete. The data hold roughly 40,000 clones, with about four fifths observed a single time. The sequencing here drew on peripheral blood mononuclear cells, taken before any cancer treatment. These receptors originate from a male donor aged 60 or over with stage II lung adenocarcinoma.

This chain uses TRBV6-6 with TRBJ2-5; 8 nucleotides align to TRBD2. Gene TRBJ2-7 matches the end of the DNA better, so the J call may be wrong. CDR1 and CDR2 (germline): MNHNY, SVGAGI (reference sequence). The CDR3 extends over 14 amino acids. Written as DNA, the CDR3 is TGTGCCAGCAGTTACGGGACTAGTTCGTACGAGCAGTACTTC. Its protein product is CASSYGTSSYEQYF.

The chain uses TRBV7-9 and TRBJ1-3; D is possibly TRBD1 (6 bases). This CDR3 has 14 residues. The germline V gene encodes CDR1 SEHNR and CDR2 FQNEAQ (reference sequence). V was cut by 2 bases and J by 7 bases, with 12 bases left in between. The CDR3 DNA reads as TGTGCCAGCAGCTTACTACAGGGTGTCAACACCATATATTTT. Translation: CASSLLQGVNTIYF.

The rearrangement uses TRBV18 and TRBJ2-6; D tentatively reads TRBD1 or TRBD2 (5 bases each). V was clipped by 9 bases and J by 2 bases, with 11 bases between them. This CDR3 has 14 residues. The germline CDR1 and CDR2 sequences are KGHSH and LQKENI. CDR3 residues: CASRRDAGANVLTF. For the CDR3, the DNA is TGTGCCAGTCGCAGGGACGCTGGGGCCAACGTCCTGACTTTC.

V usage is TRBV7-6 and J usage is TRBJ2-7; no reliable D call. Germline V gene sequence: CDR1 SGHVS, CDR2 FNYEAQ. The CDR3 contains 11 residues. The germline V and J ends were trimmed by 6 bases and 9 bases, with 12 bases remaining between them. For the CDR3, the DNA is TGTGCCAGCAGTTCCGCCCAGTGGCAGTACTTC. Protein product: CASSSAQWQYF.

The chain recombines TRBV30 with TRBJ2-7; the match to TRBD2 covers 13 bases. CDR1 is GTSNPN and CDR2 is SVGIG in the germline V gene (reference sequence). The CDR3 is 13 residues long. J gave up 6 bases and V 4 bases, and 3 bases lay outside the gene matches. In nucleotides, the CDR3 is TGTGCCTGGATCCGACTAGCGGGAGGCGAGCAGTACTTC. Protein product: CAWIRLAGGEQYF.

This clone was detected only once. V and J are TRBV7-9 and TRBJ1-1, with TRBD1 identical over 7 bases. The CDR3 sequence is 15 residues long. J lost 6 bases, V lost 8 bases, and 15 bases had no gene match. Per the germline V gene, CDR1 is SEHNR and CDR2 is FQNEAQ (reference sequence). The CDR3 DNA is TGTGCCAGCGCCCCTGGACAGGCCGAAGAGGCTGAAGCTTTCTTT. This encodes CASAPGQAEEAEAFF.

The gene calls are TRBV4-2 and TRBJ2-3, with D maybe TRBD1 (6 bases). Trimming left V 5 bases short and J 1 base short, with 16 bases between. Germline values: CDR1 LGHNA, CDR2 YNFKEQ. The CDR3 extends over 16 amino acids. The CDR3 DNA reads TGTGCCAGCAGCTCTCGACAGGCCCCACGCACAGATACGCAGTATTTT. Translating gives CASSSRQAPRTDTQYF.

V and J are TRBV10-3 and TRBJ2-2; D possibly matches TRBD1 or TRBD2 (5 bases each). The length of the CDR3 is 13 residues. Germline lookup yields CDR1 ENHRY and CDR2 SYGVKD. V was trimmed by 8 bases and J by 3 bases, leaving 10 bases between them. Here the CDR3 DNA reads TGTGCCATCGGAAGAGGGGACACCGGGGAGCTGTTTTTT. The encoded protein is CAIGRGDTGELFF.

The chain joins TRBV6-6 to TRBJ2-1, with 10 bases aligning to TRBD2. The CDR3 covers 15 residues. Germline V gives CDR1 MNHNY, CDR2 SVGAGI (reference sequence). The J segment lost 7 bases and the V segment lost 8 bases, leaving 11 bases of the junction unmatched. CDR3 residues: CASAPLAGATNEQFF. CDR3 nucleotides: TGTGCCAGCGCACCTCTAGCGGGAGCGACGAATGAGCAGTTCTTC.

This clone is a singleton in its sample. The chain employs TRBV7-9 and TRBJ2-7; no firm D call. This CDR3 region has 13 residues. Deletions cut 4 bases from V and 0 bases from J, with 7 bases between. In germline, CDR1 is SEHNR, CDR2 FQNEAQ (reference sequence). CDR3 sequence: CASSSSSSYEQYF. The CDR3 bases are TGTGCCAGCAGCTCCTCAAGCTCCTACGAGCAGTACTTC.

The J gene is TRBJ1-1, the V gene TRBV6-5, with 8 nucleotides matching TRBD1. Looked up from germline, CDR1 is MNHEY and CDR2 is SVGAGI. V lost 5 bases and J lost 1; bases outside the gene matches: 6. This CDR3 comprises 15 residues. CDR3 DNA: TGTGCCAGCAGTATCCGGACAGGGCCGAACACTGAAGCTTTCTTT. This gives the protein CASSIRTGPNTEAFF.

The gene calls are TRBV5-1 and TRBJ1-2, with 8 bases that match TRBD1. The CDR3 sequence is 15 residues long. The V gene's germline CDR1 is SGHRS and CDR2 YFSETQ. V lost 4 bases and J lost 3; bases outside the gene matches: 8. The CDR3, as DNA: TGCGCCAGCAGCCCTATCTCGGGACAGGACTATGGCTACACCTTC. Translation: CASSPISGQDYGYTF.

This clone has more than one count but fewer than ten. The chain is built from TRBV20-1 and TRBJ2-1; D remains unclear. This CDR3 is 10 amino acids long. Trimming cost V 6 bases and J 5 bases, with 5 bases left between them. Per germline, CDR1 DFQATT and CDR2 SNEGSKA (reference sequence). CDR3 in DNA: TGCAGTGCCCGGAACAATGAGCAGTTCTTC. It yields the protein CSARNNEQFF.

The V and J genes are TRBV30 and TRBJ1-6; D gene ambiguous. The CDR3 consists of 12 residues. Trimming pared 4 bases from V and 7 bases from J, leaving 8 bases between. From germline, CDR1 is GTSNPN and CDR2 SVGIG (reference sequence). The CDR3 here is CAWNEKNSPLHF. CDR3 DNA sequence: TGTGCCTGGAATGAGAAGAATTCACCCCTCCACTTT.

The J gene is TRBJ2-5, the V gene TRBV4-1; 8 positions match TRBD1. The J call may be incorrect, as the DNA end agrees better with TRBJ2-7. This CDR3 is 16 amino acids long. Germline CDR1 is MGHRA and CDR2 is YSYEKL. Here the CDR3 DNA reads TGCGCCAGCAGCCAAGATTGGACAGGGAACTCCTACGAGCAGTACTTC. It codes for CASSQDWTGNSYEQYF.

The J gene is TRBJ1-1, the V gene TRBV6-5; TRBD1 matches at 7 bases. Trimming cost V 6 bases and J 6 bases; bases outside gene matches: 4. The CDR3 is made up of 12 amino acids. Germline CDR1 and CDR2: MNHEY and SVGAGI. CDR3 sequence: CASSPGTAEAFF. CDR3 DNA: TGTGCCAGCAGCCCCGGGACAGCTGAAGCTTTCTTT.

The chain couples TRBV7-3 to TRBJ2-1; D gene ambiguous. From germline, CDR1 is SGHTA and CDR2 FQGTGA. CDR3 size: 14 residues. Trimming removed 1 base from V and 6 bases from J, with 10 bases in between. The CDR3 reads CASSLNPAGNEQFF. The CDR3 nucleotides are TGTGCCAGCAGCTTAAATCCAGCCGGCAATGAGCAGTTCTTC.

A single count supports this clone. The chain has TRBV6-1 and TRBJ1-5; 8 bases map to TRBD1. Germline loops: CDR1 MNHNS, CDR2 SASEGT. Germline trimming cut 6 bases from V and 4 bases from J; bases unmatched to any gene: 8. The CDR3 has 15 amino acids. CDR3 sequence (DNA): TGTGCCAGCAGATCAGGACAGGGAGGTAATCAGCCCCAGCATTTT. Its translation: CASRSGQGGNQPQHF.

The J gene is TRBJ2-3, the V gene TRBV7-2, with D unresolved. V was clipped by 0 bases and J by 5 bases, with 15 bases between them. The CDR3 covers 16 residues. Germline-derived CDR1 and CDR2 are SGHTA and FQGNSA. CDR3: CASSLALSKKLDTQYF. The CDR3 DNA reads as TGTGCCAGCAGCTTAGCGCTGAGTAAGAAACTAGATACGCAGTATTTT. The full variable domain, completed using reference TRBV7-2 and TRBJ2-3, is GAGVSQSPSNKVTEKGKDVELRCDPISGHTALYWYRQSLGQGLEFLIYFQGNSAPDKSGLPSDRFSAERTGGSVSTLTIQRTQQEDSAVYLCASSLALSKKLDTQYFGPGTRLTVL.

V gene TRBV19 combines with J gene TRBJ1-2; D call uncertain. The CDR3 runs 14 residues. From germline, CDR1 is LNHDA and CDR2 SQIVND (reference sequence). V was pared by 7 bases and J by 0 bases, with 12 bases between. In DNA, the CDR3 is TGTGCCAGTATACCGGGCGGGTCTAACTATGGCTACACCTTC. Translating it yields CASIPGGSNYGYTF.

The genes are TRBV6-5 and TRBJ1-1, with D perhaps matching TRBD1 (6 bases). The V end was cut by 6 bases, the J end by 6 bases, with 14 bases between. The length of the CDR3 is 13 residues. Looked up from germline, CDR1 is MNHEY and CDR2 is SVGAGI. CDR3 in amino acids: CASRMRGDAEAFF. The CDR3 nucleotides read TGTGCCAGCAGGATGAGGGGGGACGCTGAAGCTTTCTTT.

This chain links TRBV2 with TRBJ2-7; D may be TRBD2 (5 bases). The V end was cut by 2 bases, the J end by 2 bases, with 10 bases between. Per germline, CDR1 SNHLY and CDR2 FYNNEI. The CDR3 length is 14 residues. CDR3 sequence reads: CASSERSGPYEQYF. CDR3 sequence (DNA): TGTGCCAGCAGTGAAAGGAGCGGTCCCTACGAGCAGTACTTC. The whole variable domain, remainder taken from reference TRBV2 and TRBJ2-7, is EPEVTQTPSHQVTQMGQEVILRCVPISNHLYFYWYRQILGQKVEFLVSFYNNEISEKSEIFDDQFSVERPDGSNFTLKIRSTKLEDSAMYFCASSERSGPYEQYFGPGTRLTVT.

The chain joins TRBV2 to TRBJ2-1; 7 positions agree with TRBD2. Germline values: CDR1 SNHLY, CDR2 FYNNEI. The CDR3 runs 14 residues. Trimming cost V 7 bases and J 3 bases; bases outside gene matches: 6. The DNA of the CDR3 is TGTGCCAGCATTGCGACTAGCAACTACAATGAGCAGTTCTTC. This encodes CASIATSNYNEQFF.

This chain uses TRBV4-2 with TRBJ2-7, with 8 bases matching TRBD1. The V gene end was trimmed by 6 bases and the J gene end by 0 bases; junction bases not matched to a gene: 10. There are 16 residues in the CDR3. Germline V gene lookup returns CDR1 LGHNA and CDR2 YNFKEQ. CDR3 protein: CASSPLLQGASYEQYF. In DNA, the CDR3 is TGTGCCAGCAGTCCCCTCCTGCAGGGGGCCTCCTACGAGCAGTACTTC.

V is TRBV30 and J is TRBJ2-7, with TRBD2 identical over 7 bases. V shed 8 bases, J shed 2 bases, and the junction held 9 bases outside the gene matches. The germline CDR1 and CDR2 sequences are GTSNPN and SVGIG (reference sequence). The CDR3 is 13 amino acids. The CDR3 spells CAGTGGTPYEQYF. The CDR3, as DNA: TGTGCCGGGACCGGGGGGACCCCCTACGAGCAGTACTTC.

This CDR3 is CASSSVNAADEQFF. CDR3 coding DNA: TGTGCCAGCAGTTCCGTTAATGCGGCTGATGAGCAGTTCTTC. The chain recombines TRBV6-6 with TRBJ2-1; no firm D call. The CDR3 runs 14 residues. Germline-derived CDR1 and CDR2 are MNHNY and SVGAGI (reference sequence). The V end lost 4 bases, the J end lost 8 bases, and 15 bases lay between the germline ends.